The source of this TCR beta chain is a study of blood T cell repertoires in COVID-19. About the research overall: The United States, Italy and Spain provided the acute and convalescent COVID-19 samples. T cells, B-cell-depleted T cells, or PBMCs supplied cDNA or gDNA.

Per the authors' pipeline: By means of reference gene primer amplification, nucleated cell counts were estimated. Profiling relied on immunoSEQ multiplex PCR, and the TCRdb table lists in-frame clones only, not all of them. The DNA was the basis for D and trimming; V, J and clone size are from that table. The table has 250,000 to 300,000 clones, approximately 86% seen once. The V and J ends lost 5 bases and 3 bases, in that order; junction bases with no gene match: 4. This CDR3 is built from 13 residues. CDR1 SGHRS and CDR2 YFSETQ come from the germline V gene. What was sequenced was peripheral blood. This TCR was sampled from a woman in her forties or fifties who had recovered from COVID-19. The chain uses TRBV5-1 and TRBJ1-2; TRBD1 aligns across 7 bases. The CDR3 nucleotides read TGCGCCAGCAGGCCTGACAGGGACTATGGCTACACCTTC. It specifies CASRPDRDYGYTF. Complete variable domain (other parts from reference TRBV5-1 and TRBJ1-2): KAGVTQTPRYLIKTRGQQVTLSCSPISGHRSVSWYQQTPGQGLQFLFEYFSETQRNKGNFPGRFSGRQFSNSRSEMNVSTLELGDSALYLCASRPDRDYGYTFGSGTRLTVV.